A single sample gave rise to the 2 T cell receptor beta chains below, sequenced in a study of blood T cell repertoires in COVID-19. Assay: immunoSEQ multiplex PCR; the TCRdb copy retains only in-frame clones and omits some. The sample lists 150,000 to 200,000 clones, about 88% occurring once. Sequencing input: peripheral blood. The receptors were sampled from a man between 18 and 29 years old with acute or convalescent COVID-19.

The chain joins TRBV6-1 to TRBJ2-7, with TRBD2 as a possible D gene (5 bases). Looked up from germline, CDR1 is MNHNS and CDR2 is SASEGT. The CDR3 has 14 residues. With 1 base removed from V and 2 bases from J, the gap between germline ends came to 9 bases. Here the CDR3 reads CASSEGIAPYEQYV. The CDR3 bases are TGTGCCAGCAGTGAAGGAATAGCGCCCTACGAGCAGTACGTC.

This chain uses TRBV6-5 with TRBJ2-1; D is possibly TRBD2 (5 bases). Germline V gene lookup returns CDR1 MNHEY and CDR2 SVGAGI. The V gene lost 0 bases and the J gene lost 6 bases, with 12 bases spanning the gap. The CDR3 totals 15 residues. The CDR3 spells CASSYSRVESNEQFF. The CDR3, as DNA: TGTGCCAGCAGTTACTCGAGGGTGGAAAGCAATGAGCAGTTCTTC.